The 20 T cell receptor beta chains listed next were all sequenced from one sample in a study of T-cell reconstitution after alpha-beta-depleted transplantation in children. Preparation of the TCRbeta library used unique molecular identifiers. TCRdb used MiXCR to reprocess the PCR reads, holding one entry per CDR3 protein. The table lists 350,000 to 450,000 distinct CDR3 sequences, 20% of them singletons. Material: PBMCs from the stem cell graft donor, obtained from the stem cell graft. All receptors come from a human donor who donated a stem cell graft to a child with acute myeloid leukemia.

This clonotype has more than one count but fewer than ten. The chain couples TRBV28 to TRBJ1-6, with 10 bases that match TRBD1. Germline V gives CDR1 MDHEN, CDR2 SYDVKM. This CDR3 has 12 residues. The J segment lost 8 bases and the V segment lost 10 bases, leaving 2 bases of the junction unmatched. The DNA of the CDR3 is TGTGCCACCGGGACAGGGGATTCACCCCTCCACTTT. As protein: CATGTGDSPLHF.

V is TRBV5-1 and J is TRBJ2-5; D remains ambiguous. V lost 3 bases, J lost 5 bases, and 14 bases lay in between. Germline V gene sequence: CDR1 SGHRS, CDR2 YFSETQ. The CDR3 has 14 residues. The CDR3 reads CASSSGSLGETQYF. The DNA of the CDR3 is TGCGCCAGCAGCTCCGGTAGTCTGGGGGAGACCCAGTACTTC.

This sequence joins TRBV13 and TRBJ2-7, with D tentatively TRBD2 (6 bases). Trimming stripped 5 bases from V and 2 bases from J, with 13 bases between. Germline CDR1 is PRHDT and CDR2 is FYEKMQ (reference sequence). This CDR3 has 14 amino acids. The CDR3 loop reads CASSERVPPYEQYF. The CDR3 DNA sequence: TGTGCCAGCAGCGAGCGGGTACCTCCCTACGAGCAGTACTTC.

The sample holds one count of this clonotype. This CDR3 is CASSVDAYNEQFF. The CDR3 nucleotides are TGTGCCAGCAGCGTAGACGCGTACAATGAGCAGTTCTTC. The chain uses TRBV9 and TRBJ2-1; no definite D call. CDR1 and CDR2 (germline): SGDLS, YYNGEE. The CDR3 spans 13 residues. Trimming took 0 bases from V and 4 from J, leaving 5 bases between them. The full variable domain, rest sourced from reference TRBV9 and TRBJ2-1, is DSGVTQTPKHLITATGQRVTLRCSPRSGDLSVYWYQQSLDQGLQFLIQYYNGEERAKGNILERFSAQQFPDLHSELNLSSLELGDSALYFCASSVDAYNEQFFGPGTRLTVL.

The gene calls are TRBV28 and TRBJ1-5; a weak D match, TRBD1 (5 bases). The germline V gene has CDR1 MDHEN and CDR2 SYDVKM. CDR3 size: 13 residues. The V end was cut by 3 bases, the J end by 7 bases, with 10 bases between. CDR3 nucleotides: TGTGCCAGCAGTTTCCGGGGCAGGCAGCCCCAGCATTTT. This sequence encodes CASSFRGRQPQHF.

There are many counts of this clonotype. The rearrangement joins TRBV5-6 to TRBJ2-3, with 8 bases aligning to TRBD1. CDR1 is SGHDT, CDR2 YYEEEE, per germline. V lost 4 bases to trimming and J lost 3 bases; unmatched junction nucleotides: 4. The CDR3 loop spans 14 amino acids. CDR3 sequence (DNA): TGTGCCAGCAGCCAGGGGGCGGAAACAGATACGCAGTATTTT. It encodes CASSQGAETDTQYF.

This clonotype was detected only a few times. CDR3 in amino acids: CASSYRVGTEAFF. CDR3 DNA sequence: TGTGCCAGCAGTTACAGGGTGGGTACAGAAGCTTTCTTT. The V call is TRBV6-2 or TRBV6-3, the J call TRBJ1-1; D call uncertain. CDR1 and CDR2 from the germline V gene are MNHEY and SVGEGT. This CDR3 contains 13 residues. V lost 2 bases, J lost 8 bases, and 12 bases lay in between.

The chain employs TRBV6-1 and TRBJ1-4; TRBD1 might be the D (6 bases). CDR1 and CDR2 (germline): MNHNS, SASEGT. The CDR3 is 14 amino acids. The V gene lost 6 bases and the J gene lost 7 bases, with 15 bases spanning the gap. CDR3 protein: CASSPTGTIEKLFF. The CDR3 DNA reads TGTGCCAGCAGCCCCACAGGGACGATTGAAAAACTGTTTTTT.

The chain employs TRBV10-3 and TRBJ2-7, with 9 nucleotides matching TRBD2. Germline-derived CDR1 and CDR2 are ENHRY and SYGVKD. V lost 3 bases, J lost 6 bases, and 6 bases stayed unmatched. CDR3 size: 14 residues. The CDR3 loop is CAISEGGRAGEQYF. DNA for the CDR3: TGTGCCATCAGTGAAGGCGGGAGGGCCGGCGAGCAGTACTTC.

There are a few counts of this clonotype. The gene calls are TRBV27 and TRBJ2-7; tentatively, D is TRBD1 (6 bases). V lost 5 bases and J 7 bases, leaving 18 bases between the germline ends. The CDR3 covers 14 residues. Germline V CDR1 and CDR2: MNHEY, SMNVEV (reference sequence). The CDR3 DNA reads TGTGCCAGCAGTCCCGGACAGCCTTACGTGGAGCAGTACTTC. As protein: CASSPGQPYVEQYF.

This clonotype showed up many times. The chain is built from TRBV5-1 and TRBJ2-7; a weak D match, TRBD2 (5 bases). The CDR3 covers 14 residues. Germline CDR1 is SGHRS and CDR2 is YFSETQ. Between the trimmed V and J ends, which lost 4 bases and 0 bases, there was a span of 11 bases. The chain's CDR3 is CASSRTRDSYEQYF. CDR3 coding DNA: TGCGCCAGCAGCCGAACCCGGGACTCCTACGAGCAGTACTTC.

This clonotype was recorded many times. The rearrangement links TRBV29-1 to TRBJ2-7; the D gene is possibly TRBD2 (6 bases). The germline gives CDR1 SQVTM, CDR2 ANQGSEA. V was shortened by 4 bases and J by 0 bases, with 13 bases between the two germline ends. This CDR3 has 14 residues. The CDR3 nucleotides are TGCAGCGTTGGCCGGGACGGGAGCTCCTACGAGCAGTACTTC. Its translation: CSVGRDGSSYEQYF.

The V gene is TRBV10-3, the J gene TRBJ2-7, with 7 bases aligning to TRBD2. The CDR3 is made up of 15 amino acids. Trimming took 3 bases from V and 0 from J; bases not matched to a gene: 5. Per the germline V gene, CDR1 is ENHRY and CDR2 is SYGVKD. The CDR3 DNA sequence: TGTGCCATCAGTGACGGGCTAGCGGACTCCTACGAGCAGTACTTC. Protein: CAISDGLADSYEQYF.

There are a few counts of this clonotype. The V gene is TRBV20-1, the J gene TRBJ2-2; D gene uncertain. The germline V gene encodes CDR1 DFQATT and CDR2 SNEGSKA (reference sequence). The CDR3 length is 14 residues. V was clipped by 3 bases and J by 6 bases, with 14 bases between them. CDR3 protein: CSARDPRKAGELFF. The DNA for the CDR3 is TGCAGTGCTAGGGACCCAAGAAAGGCCGGGGAGCTGTTTTTT.

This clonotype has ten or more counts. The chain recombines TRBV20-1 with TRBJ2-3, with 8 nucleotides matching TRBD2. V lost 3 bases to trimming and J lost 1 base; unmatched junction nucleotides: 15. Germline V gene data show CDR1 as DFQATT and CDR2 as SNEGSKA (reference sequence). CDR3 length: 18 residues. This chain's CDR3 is CSARDDSFSGGGTDTQYF. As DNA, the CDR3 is TGCAGTGCTAGGGACGACTCGTTCAGCGGGGGAGGCACAGATACGCAGTATTTT.

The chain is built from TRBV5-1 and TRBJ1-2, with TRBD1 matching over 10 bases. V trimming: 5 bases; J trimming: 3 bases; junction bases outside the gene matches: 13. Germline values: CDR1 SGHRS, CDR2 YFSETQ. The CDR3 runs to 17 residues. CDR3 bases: TGCGCCAGCAGATTGAATTCCGGGACAGGGGACGACTATGGCTACACCTTC. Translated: CASRLNSGTGDDYGYTF.

As DNA, the CDR3 is TGTGCCAGCAGCTTGTGGGGTCAGGGGATTCTCGGTCAGCCCCAGCATTTT. Its protein is CASSLWGQGILGQPQHF. The chain employs TRBV5-6 and TRBJ1-5, with D possibly matching TRBD1 (6 bases). V was clipped by 1 base and J by 6 bases, with 20 bases between them. CDR1 is SGHDT, CDR2 YYEEEE, per germline. This CDR3 spans 17 amino acids.

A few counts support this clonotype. CDR3 protein: CASSEGWAGTDGYTF. The DNA for the CDR3 is TGTGCCAGCAGCGAGGGGTGGGCGGGTACTGATGGCTACACCTTC. The chain joins TRBV9 to TRBJ1-2, with D possibly TRBD1 on 5 matching bases. Between the trimmed V and J ends, which lost 3 bases and 6 bases, there was a span of 18 bases. The CDR3 covers 15 residues. Germline CDR1 is SGDLS and CDR2 is YYNGEE.

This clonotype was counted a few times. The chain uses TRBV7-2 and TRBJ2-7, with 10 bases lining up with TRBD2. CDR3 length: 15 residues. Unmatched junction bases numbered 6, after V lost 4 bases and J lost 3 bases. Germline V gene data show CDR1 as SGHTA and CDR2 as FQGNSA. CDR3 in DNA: TGTGCCAGCAGCTCTATACTAGCGGGATACTACGAGCAGTACTTC. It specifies CASSSILAGYYEQYF. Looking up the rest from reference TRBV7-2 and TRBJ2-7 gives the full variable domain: GAGVSQSPSNKVTEKGKDVELRCDPISGHTALYWYRQSLGQGLEFLIYFQGNSAPDKSGLPSDRFSAERTGGSVSTLTIQRTQQEDSAVYLCASSSILAGYYEQYFGPGTRLTVT.

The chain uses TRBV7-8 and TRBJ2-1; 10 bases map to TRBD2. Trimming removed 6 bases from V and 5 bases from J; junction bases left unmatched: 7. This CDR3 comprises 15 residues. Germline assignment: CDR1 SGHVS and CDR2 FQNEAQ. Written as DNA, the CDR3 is TGTGCCAGCAGATTCGGGACTAGCGCCAACAATGAGCAGTTCTTC. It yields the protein CASRFGTSANNEQFF.